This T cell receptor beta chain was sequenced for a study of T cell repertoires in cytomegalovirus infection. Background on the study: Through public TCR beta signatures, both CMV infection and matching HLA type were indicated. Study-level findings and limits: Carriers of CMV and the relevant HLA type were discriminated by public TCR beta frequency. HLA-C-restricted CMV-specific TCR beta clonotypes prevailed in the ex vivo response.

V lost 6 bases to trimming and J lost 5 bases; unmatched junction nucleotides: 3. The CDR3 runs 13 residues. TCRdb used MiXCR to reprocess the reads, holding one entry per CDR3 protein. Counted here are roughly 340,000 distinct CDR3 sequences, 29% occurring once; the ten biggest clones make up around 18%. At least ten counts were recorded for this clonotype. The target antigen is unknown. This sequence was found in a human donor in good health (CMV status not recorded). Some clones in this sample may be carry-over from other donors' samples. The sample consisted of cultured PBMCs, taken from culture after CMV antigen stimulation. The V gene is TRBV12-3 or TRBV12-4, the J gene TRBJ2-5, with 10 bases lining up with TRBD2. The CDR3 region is CASSFSGRETQYF. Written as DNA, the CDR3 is TGTGCCAGCAGCTTTAGCGGGAGGGAGACCCAGTACTTC.